A single sample gave rise to the 27 T cell receptor beta chains below, sequenced in a study of patients and donors after allogeneic stem cell transplantation. Each CDR3 protein gets one entry after TCRdb re-called the RT-PCR reads with MiXCR. Of approximately 200,000 distinct CDR3 sequences listed, more than 35% are singletons. The sample taken for sequencing was blood, either unsorted or a sorted T cell fraction (not recorded which). These receptors were collected from a human donor who was either an allogeneic HSCT recipient or a stem cell or donor lymphocyte infusion donor (not recorded which). It is not recorded whose cells these are; they may come from a transplant donor.

This clonotype was detected only a few times. The V call is TRBV7-9, the J call TRBJ1-1, with D perhaps TRBD1 (6 bases). V gave up 2 bases and J gave up 7 bases, with 14 bases separating them. This CDR3 has 14 amino acids. CDR1 is SEHNR, CDR2 FQNEAQ, per germline (reference sequence). For the CDR3, the DNA is TGTGCCAGCAGCTTAACCCAGGGGCTGATTGAAGCTTTCTTT. It specifies CASSLTQGLIEAFF.

A few counts support this clonotype. The chain couples TRBV4-3 to TRBJ1-1; no clear D gene. The V gene lost 0 bases and the J gene lost 10 bases, with 12 bases spanning the gap. The germline V gene has CDR1 LGHNA and CDR2 YSLEER. The CDR3 is made up of 13 amino acids. CDR3 sequence reads: CASSQDFGVGAFF. Written as DNA, the CDR3 is TGCGCCAGCAGCCAAGATTTCGGGGTTGGAGCTTTCTTT.

The table lists this clonotype with a few counts. The chain recombines TRBV12-3 or TRBV12-4 with TRBJ1-2; D gene ambiguous. Trimming cost V 4 bases and J 7 bases, with 13 bases left between them. The length of the CDR3 is 13 residues. The DNA for the CDR3 is TGTGCCAGCAGTTCGAAAGGAGCCTCTGGCTACACCTTC. It codes for CASSSKGASGYTF.

The chain joins TRBV28 to TRBJ1-2, with D possibly TRBD1 on 5 matching bases. The V gene's germline CDR1 is MDHEN and CDR2 SYDVKM. V lost 10 bases and J lost 1, with 16 bases in between. CDR3 length: 14 amino acids. CDR3 in DNA: TGTGCCACCCTAATCCTTGACAGTAACTATGGCTACACCTTC. Its protein is CATLILDSNYGYTF.

This clonotype has just a few counts. The V and J genes are TRBV12-3 or TRBV12-4 and TRBJ2-1; tentative D call: TRBD2 (5 bases). CDR3 length: 12 residues. The germline V and J ends were trimmed by 3 bases and 10 bases, with 10 bases remaining between them. The CDR3 reads CASSFSVDEQFF. Here the CDR3 DNA reads TGTGCCAGCAGTTTTAGCGTTGACGAGCAGTTCTTC.

This chain joins TRBV13 and TRBJ1-2, with D uncertain. Per germline, CDR1 PRHDT and CDR2 FYEKMQ (reference sequence). V gave up 0 bases and J gave up 4 bases, with 9 bases separating them. This CDR3 spans 14 amino acids. Written as DNA, the CDR3 is TGTGCCAGCAGCTTAGGCAGGACCCCCTATGGCTACACCTTC. It specifies CASSLGRTPYGYTF.

The rearrangement links TRBV18 to TRBJ2-3; 10 nucleotides match TRBD2. Per germline, CDR1 KGHSH and CDR2 LQKENI. The CDR3 has 19 amino acids. V trimming: 3 bases; J trimming: 6 bases; junction bases outside the gene matches: 18. For the CDR3, the DNA is TGTGCCAGCTCACCGCCGGCTAGCGGGAGTAATCATGTCAGCGATACGCAGTATTTT. Encoded protein: CASSPPASGSNHVSDTQYF.

This clonotype was seen more than once but under ten times. The chain combines TRBV27 with TRBJ2-1, with 11 positions matching TRBD2. V dropped 5 bases and J dropped 0; count of bases not matched to a gene: 6. The germline CDR1 and CDR2 sequences are MNHEY and SMNVEV (reference sequence). This CDR3 is 17 amino acids long. This chain's CDR3 is CASSPIAGGSSYNEQFF. The CDR3 DNA reads as TGTGCCAGCAGTCCCATAGCGGGAGGGAGCTCCTACAATGAGCAGTTCTTC.

The table lists this clonotype with a few counts. V is TRBV28 and J is TRBJ1-5; TRBD1 matches 8 bases. Germline loops: CDR1 MDHEN, CDR2 SYDVKM. The CDR3 loop spans 16 amino acids. V lost 4 bases to trimming and J lost 3 bases; unmatched junction nucleotides: 8. CDR3 nucleotide sequence: TGTGCCAGCAGTTCCCCAGGGGGCTATGTCAATCAGCCCCAGCATTTT. This sequence encodes CASSSPGGYVNQPQHF.

Comment on this clonotype: A read error may produce the germline difference seen at one junction end. This chain connects TRBV20-1 to TRBJ2-1, with 7 nucleotides matching TRBD2. This CDR3 spans 12 amino acids. In germline, CDR1 is DFQATT, CDR2 SNEGSKA (reference sequence). CDR3 sequence (DNA): TGCGGTGCTAGCGGCTCCTACAATGAGCAGTTCTTC. Its translation is CGASGSYNEQFF.

The chain has TRBV6-6 and TRBJ1-1, with 9 nucleotides matching TRBD1. Germline CDR1 is MNHNY and CDR2 is SVGAGI (reference sequence). The CDR3 runs 13 residues. V dropped 5 bases and J dropped 7; count of bases not matched to a gene: 5. CDR3 sequence reads: CASSSPTGGEAFF. The CDR3 DNA reads as TGTGCCAGCAGTAGCCCGACAGGGGGTGAAGCTTTCTTT.

The chain recombines TRBV9 with TRBJ2-1; 8 bases line up with TRBD2. The CDR3 is 15 residues long. CDR1 is SGDLS and CDR2 is YYNGEE in the germline V gene. The junction had 6 bases not matched to a gene; V was cut back by 0 bases and J by 7 bases. DNA for the CDR3: TGTGCCAGCAGCGTAGAAGGAGCGGGAGCGAATGAGCAGTTCTTC. It yields the protein CASSVEGAGANEQFF.

The rearrangement uses TRBV27 and TRBJ2-1; no definite D call. Germline V gene data show CDR1 as MNHEY and CDR2 as SMNVEV (reference sequence). Trimming cost V 6 bases and J 10 bases, with 10 bases left between them. The CDR3 is made up of 11 amino acids. For the CDR3, the DNA is TGTGCCAGCAGCCAATTAGGGGAGCAGTTCTTC. Its translation is CASSQLGEQFF.

The rearrangement joins TRBV20-1 to TRBJ1-3; no clear D. V gave up 6 bases and J gave up 5 bases, with 17 bases separating them. CDR1 is DFQATT, CDR2 SNEGSKA, per germline (reference sequence). This CDR3 contains 14 residues. CDR3 sequence reads: CSASTGSARNTIYF. In DNA form, the CDR3 reads TGCAGTGCATCCACCGGTTCAGCGAGAAACACCATATATTTT.

This clonotype has just a few counts. V usage is TRBV5-6 and J usage is TRBJ1-5; D call uncertain. V lost 3 bases to trimming and J lost 4 bases, with 14 bases between them. CDR3 length: 15 amino acids. CDR1 SGHDT and CDR2 YYEEEE come from the germline V gene. The CDR3 here is CASSSAGLQNQPQHF. CDR3 sequence (DNA): TGTGCCAGCAGCTCGGCCGGGTTACAAAATCAGCCCCAGCATTTT. Using reference TRBV5-6 and TRBJ1-5 for the parts outside the CDR3, the full variable domain is DAGVTQSPTHLIKTRGQQVTLRCSPKSGHDTVSWYQQALGQGPQFIFQYYEEEERQRGNFPDRFSGHQFPNYSSELNVNALLLGDSALYLCASSSAGLQNQPQHFGDGTRLSIL.

The gene calls are TRBV29-1 and TRBJ2-7; TRBD1 matches at 10 bases. The V gene's germline CDR1 is SQVTM and CDR2 ANQGSEA. After removal of 4 bases from V and 0 bases from J, the junction contained 6 bases not matched to a gene. The CDR3 runs to 15 residues. CDR3 sequence: CSVGQGARISYEQYF. As DNA, the CDR3 is TGCAGCGTTGGACAGGGGGCTCGAATCTCCTACGAGCAGTACTTC.

The chain links TRBV28 to TRBJ2-1; 8 positions agree with TRBD2. The CDR3 consists of 15 residues. V trimming: 5 bases; J trimming: 5 bases; junction bases outside the gene matches: 8. Per germline, CDR1 MDHEN and CDR2 SYDVKM. CDR3 DNA sequence: TGTGCCAGCAGTATACCGGGACTAGGCCACAATGAGCAGTTCTTC. Its translation is CASSIPGLGHNEQFF.

V and J are TRBV4-3 and TRBJ1-1, with 8 positions matching TRBD1. This CDR3 is built from 18 residues. CDR1 and CDR2 from the germline V gene are LGHNA and YSLEER. Trimming took 0 bases from V and 1 from J; bases not matched to a gene: 10. CDR3 sequence: CASSQDVMQGAPNTEAFF. The CDR3 coding sequence is TGCGCCAGCAGCCAAGATGTGATGCAGGGGGCCCCGAACACTGAAGCTTTCTTT.

The chain has TRBV5-4 and TRBJ2-1; TRBD2 might be the D (6 bases). CDR1 is SGHNT and CDR2 is YYREEE in the germline V gene (reference sequence). V was shortened by 2 bases and J by 13 bases, with 19 bases between the two germline ends. This CDR3 has 14 amino acids. The CDR3: CASSFTGDNSRQFF. DNA for the CDR3: TGTGCCAGCAGCTTTACGGGAGATAATTCAAGACAGTTCTTC.

CDR3 in amino acids: CASLAYGNIQYF. The CDR3 DNA is TGTGCCAGTCTAGCATACGGAAACATTCAGTACTTC. The chain is built from TRBV12-3 or TRBV12-4 and TRBJ2-4, with a tentative D call TRBD2 (5 bases). The CDR3 loop spans 12 amino acids. V was shortened by 9 bases and J by 6 bases, with 12 bases between the two germline ends.

This clonotype showed up just once. V and J are TRBV6-5 and TRBJ2-1; 11 bases align to TRBD2. CDR3 length: 17 amino acids. Per the germline V gene, CDR1 is MNHEY and CDR2 is SVGAGI. Trimming at V came to 2 bases and at J to 2 bases, leaving 5 bases not matched to a gene. In DNA form, the CDR3 reads TGTGCCAGCAGTTACCCCACGACTAGCGGGACCTACAATGAGCAGTTCTTC. This codes for CASSYPTTSGTYNEQFF.

This clonotype was recorded a few times. This sequence joins TRBV6-2 or TRBV6-3 and TRBJ1-1; possibly TRBD1 for D (6 bases). The CDR3 contains 14 residues. Germline V gene data show CDR1 as MNHEY and CDR2 as SVGEGT. Trimming pared 2 bases from V and 4 bases from J, leaving 11 bases between. DNA of the CDR3: TGTGCCAGCAGTTACAGGCAGGGGTCCACTGAAGCTTTCTTT. Translated: CASSYRQGSTEAFF.

The chain combines TRBV19 with TRBJ2-3; no definite D call. V dropped 5 bases and J dropped 5 bases, with 11 bases sitting between them. The CDR3 covers 13 residues. CDR1 is LNHDA and CDR2 is SQIVND in the germline V gene (reference sequence). This CDR3 is CASSYGSEDTQYF. CDR3 bases: TGTGCCAGTAGTTACGGTAGTGAAGATACGCAGTATTTT.

This chain connects TRBV25-1 to TRBJ1-4, with D unresolved. Germline assignment: CDR1 MGHDK and CDR2 SYGVNS. V shed 2 bases and J shed 7 bases, with 26 bases lying between them. The CDR3 extends over 19 amino acids. The CDR3 nucleotides are TGTGCCAGCAGTGAAGGGCCCGGACTATTCCTACGATCGGGTGAAAAACTGTTTTTT. It yields the protein CASSEGPGLFLRSGEKLFF. The complete variable domain, with remaining parts taken from reference TRBV25-1 and TRBJ1-4, reads EADIYQTPRYLVIGTGKKITLECSQTMGHDKMYWYQQDPGMELHLIHYSYGVNSTEKGDLSSESTVSRIRTEHFPLTLESARPSHTSQYLCASSEGPGLFLRSGEKLFFGSGTQLSVL.

The CDR3 sequence is CSVVGQGVDGAFF. DNA for the CDR3: TGCAGCGTTGTGGGTCAGGGGGTGGATGGAGCTTTCTTT. The rearrangement links TRBV29-1 to TRBJ1-1; 7 bases align to TRBD1. From germline, CDR1 is SQVTM and CDR2 ANQGSEA. There are 13 residues in the CDR3. V gave up 4 bases and J gave up 10 bases; unmatched junction bases: 12.

This clonotype was observed once. The rearrangement links TRBV20-1 to TRBJ2-7; D unresolved. The CDR3 extends over 15 amino acids. V was clipped by 7 bases and J by 0 bases, with 19 bases between them. Per the germline V gene, CDR1 is DFQATT and CDR2 is SNEGSKA (reference sequence). The CDR3 DNA reads TGCAGTGTCCGTGACTTGCCCACCTTCTCCTACGAGCAGTACTTC. It encodes CSVRDLPTFSYEQYF.

The genes are TRBV5-6 and TRBJ2-5; TRBD2 might be the D (6 bases). The V and J ends lost 6 bases and 0 bases respectively, with 15 bases between them. Germline loops: CDR1 SGHDT, CDR2 YYEEEE. CDR3 length: 15 amino acids. The CDR3 region is CASNPREAHQETQYF. CDR3 bases: TGTGCCAGCAACCCTAGGGAGGCCCACCAAGAGACCCAGTACTTC.